A single sample is the source of the 20 T cell receptor beta chains below, sequenced in a study of cytomegalovirus exposure and HLA in healthy donors. Primers included in the PCR were 60 Vbeta and 13 Jbeta primers. Profiled with immunoSEQ multiplex PCR; TCRdb holds only in-frame clones, not every one. The sample carries 120,000 or so clones, roughly four fifths recorded once. Sequenced: PBMCs. These receptors came from a male donor in good health and CMV-seropositive.

The chain has TRBV28 and TRBJ1-5; 8 bases fit TRBD1. The CDR3 extends over 15 amino acids. With 5 bases clipped from V and 5 bases from J, the junction kept 8 bases outside the gene matches. CDR1 MDHEN and CDR2 SYDVKM come from the germline V gene. The CDR3 nucleotides read TGTGCCAGCAGTGGGAGGACAGGGCTTGATCAGCCCCAGCATTTT. This codes for CASSGRTGLDQPQHF.

The V gene is TRBV18, the J gene TRBJ1-1; TRBD1 agrees at 9 bases. The germline V gene has CDR1 KGHSH and CDR2 LQKENI. This CDR3 has 13 amino acids. V trimming: 7 bases; J trimming: 4 bases; junction bases outside the gene matches: 4. CDR3 bases: TGTGCCAGCTTGGACAGGGGCGGCACTGAAGCTTTCTTT. Its protein is CASLDRGGTEAFF.

The chain recombines TRBV27 with TRBJ2-3; 10 nucleotides line up with TRBD2. Germline V CDR1 and CDR2: MNHEY, SMNVEV (reference sequence). Trimming removed 5 bases from V and 2 bases from J; junction bases left unmatched: 4. CDR3 length equals 15 residues. The CDR3, as DNA: TGTGCCAGCAGTCTACTAGCGGGATACACAGATACGCAGTATTTT. Translation gives CASSLLAGYTDTQYF.

The J gene is TRBJ2-2, the V gene TRBV7-2; 11 nucleotides match TRBD2. The ends lost 1 base at V and 6 bases at J; junction bases unmatched: 4. Germline V gives CDR1 SGHTA, CDR2 FQGNSA. This CDR3 contains 16 residues. The CDR3 protein is CASSLDGSGRAGELFF. For the CDR3, the DNA is TGTGCCAGCAGCTTAGATGGTAGCGGGAGGGCCGGGGAGCTGTTTTTT.

V and J are TRBV9 and TRBJ2-7; tentatively, D is TRBD2 (5 bases). The CDR3 is 15 amino acids. Germline V lookup: CDR1 SGDLS, CDR2 YYNGEE. V gave up 0 bases and J gave up 4 bases, with 14 bases separating them. The CDR3 bases are TGTGCCAGCAGCGTAGGAAGGAGCGGTACTTACGAGCAGTACTTC. Amino acids: CASSVGRSGTYEQYF.

The chain carries TRBV13 and TRBJ1-2; D perhaps matches TRBD1 (6 bases). Trimming removed 1 base from V and 3 bases from J, with 12 bases in between. This CDR3 has 15 residues. Germline CDR1 PRHDT, CDR2 FYEKMQ (reference sequence). This CDR3 is CASSLEDRIDYGYTF. The CDR3 DNA sequence: TGTGCCAGCAGCTTAGAAGACAGGATTGACTATGGCTACACCTTC.

This chain joins TRBV19 and TRBJ1-3; D is unresolved. The CDR3 sequence is 15 residues long. Germline CDR1 is LNHDA and CDR2 is SQIVND (reference sequence). The V end lost 3 bases, the J end lost 0 bases, and 9 bases lay between the germline ends. CDR3 coding DNA: TGTGCCAGTAGTATGGGAGAAGGCTCTGGAAACACCATATATTTT. Protein: CASSMGEGSGNTIYF. Based on the CDR3 plus reference TRBV19 and TRBJ1-3, the full variable domain is DGGITQSPKYLFRKEGQNVTLSCEQNLNHDAMYWYRQDPGQGLRLIYYSQIVNDFQKGDIAEGYSVSREKKESFPLTVTSAQKNPTAFYLCASSMGEGSGNTIYFGEGSWLTVV.

The CDR3 loop reads CAFAGLTGNEQFF. The CDR3 nucleotides read TGTGCCTTCGCGGGCCTGACGGGGAATGAGCAGTTCTTC. The rearrangement joins TRBV18 to TRBJ2-1; a possible D gene is TRBD2 (5 bases). The CDR3 runs to 13 residues. Germline V CDR1 and CDR2: KGHSH, LQKENI. V was trimmed by 11 bases and J by 7 bases, leaving 18 bases between them. Complete variable domain (other parts from reference TRBV18 and TRBJ2-1): NAGVMQNPRHLVRRRGQEARLRCSPMKGHSHVYWYRQLPEEGLKFMVYLQKENIIDESGMPKERFSAEFPKEGPSILRIQQVVRGDSAAYFCAFAGLTGNEQFFGPGTRLTVL.

Here the CDR3 reads CASSPGLEGYNEQFF. For the CDR3, the DNA is TGCGCCAGCAGCCCCGGACTAGAGGGGTACAATGAGCAGTTCTTC. This chain joins TRBV5-1 and TRBJ2-1; TRBD2 aligns across 7 bases. The CDR3 contains 15 residues. The V and J ends lost 4 bases and 4 bases, in that order; junction bases with no gene match: 8. Per the germline V gene, CDR1 is SGHRS and CDR2 is YFSETQ.

The chain joins TRBV7-8 to TRBJ2-7; 12 bases match TRBD2. The germline V gene encodes CDR1 SGHVS and CDR2 FQNEAQ. J was trimmed by 7 bases and V by 5 bases; bases with no gene match: 9. The CDR3 runs to 15 residues. The CDR3 nucleotides are TGTGCCAGCAGCGCACGACTAGCGGGAGTGGGGGAGCAGTACTTC. It yields the protein CASSARLAGVGEQYF.

The count of this clone is one. The chain employs TRBV7-3 and TRBJ2-1; TRBD2 matches at 11 bases. V was pared by 5 bases and J by 7 bases, with 7 bases of the junction left unmatched. This CDR3 comprises 15 residues. Germline V gene lookup returns CDR1 SGHTA and CDR2 FQGTGA. CDR3 bases: TGTGCCAGCAGCGCACTAGCGGGAGTCGGGAATGAGCAGTTCTTC. Translation: CASSALAGVGNEQFF.

This chain uses TRBV18 with TRBJ2-1; D is possibly TRBD2 (7 bases). The ends were cut back, 4 bases at V and 8 bases at J, with 15 bases in the middle. The CDR3 is made up of 14 amino acids. Germline CDR1 and CDR2: KGHSH and LQKENI. CDR3 sequence reads: CASSLGGGFDEQFF. The DNA for the CDR3 is TGTGCCAGCTCACTGGGAGGGGGTTTCGATGAGCAGTTCTTC.

The rearrangement joins TRBV4-3 to TRBJ2-3; D may be TRBD2 (6 bases). The CDR3 contains 18 residues. V dropped 0 bases and J dropped 5 bases, with 21 bases sitting between them. Per germline, CDR1 LGHNA and CDR2 YSLEER. CDR3 sequence: CASSQDLRGLTYQDTQYF. The CDR3 DNA is TGCGCCAGCAGCCAAGATCTTCGGGGGTTGACCTACCAAGATACGCAGTATTTT.

This rearrangement joins TRBV6-6 to TRBJ2-7, with TRBD1 matching 8 bases. V was pared by 7 bases and J by 2 bases, with 10 bases of the junction left unmatched. Germline CDR1 and CDR2: MNHNY and SVGAGI (reference sequence). The CDR3 is 15 residues long. CDR3 in amino acids: CASTQTGTGPYEQYF. The CDR3 bases are TGTGCCAGCACCCAAACCGGGACAGGACCCTACGAGCAGTACTTC.

Here the CDR3 reads CASSPTTGEQFF. The DNA of the CDR3 is TGTGCCAGCAGCCCGACCACGGGTGAGCAGTTCTTC. The chain joins TRBV6-6 to TRBJ2-1; D remains unclear. Germline assignment: CDR1 MNHNY and CDR2 SVGAGI (reference sequence). V gave up 6 bases and J gave up 9 bases, with 12 bases separating them. This CDR3 comprises 12 residues.

The chain recombines TRBV2 with TRBJ2-7; possible D gene TRBD1, 5 bases. The CDR3 runs to 11 residues. Germline CDR1 is SNHLY and CDR2 is FYNNEI. The V gene lost 8 bases and the J gene lost 1 base, with 6 bases spanning the gap. The DNA for the CDR3 is TGTGCCAGCCGACAGTCCTACGAGCAGTACTTC. Amino acids: CASRQSYEQYF. The variable domain in full, completed from reference TRBV2 and TRBJ2-7, reads EPEVTQTPSHQVTQMGQEVILRCVPISNHLYFYWYRQILGQKVEFLVSFYNNEISEKSEIFDDQFSVERPDGSNFTLKIRSTKLEDSAMYFCASRQSYEQYFGPGTRLTVT.

This chain links TRBV28 with TRBJ2-7; a possible D gene is TRBD1 (6 bases). CDR3 size: 14 residues. Germline V gene sequence: CDR1 MDHEN, CDR2 SYDVKM. V dropped 4 bases and J dropped 2 bases, with 12 bases sitting between them. CDR3 DNA: TGTGCCAGCAGTTCCGGACAGCAGCCCTACGAGCAGTACTTC. Residues: CASSSGQQPYEQYF.

V usage is TRBV9 and J usage is TRBJ2-1; 14 nucleotides agree with TRBD2. The CDR3 spans 15 residues. V lost 4 bases, J lost 8 bases, and 5 bases stayed unmatched. Germline loops: CDR1 SGDLS, CDR2 YYNGEE. In DNA, the CDR3 is TGTGCCAGCAGCCCACGACTAGCGGGAGGGGATGAGCAGTTCTTC. Protein sequence: CASSPRLAGGDEQFF. Full variable domain (remainder filled in from reference TRBV9 and TRBJ2-1): DSGVTQTPKHLITATGQRVTLRCSPRSGDLSVYWYQQSLDQGLQFLIQYYNGEERAKGNILERFSAQQFPDLHSELNLSSLELGDSALYFCASSPRLAGGDEQFFGPGTRLTVL.

The V and J genes are TRBV28 and TRBJ1-1; unclear D gene. This CDR3 spans 15 amino acids. Germline V gene lookup returns CDR1 MDHEN and CDR2 SYDVKM. V was pared by 5 bases and J by 5 bases, with 18 bases between. The CDR3 region is CASSPPKTGGTEAFF. In nucleotides, the CDR3 is TGTGCCAGCAGTCCCCCCAAGACGGGAGGGACTGAAGCTTTCTTT.

The chain links TRBV9 to TRBJ2-2; D perhaps matches TRBD1 (6 bases). Germline CDR1 and CDR2: SGDLS and YYNGEE. This CDR3 spans 16 amino acids. With 4 bases removed from V and 1 base from J, the gap between germline ends came to 14 bases. The CDR3, as DNA: TGTGCCAGCAGCCCTAGACCGGGACAGAACACCGGGGAGCTGTTTTTT. Its protein product is CASSPRPGQNTGELFF.